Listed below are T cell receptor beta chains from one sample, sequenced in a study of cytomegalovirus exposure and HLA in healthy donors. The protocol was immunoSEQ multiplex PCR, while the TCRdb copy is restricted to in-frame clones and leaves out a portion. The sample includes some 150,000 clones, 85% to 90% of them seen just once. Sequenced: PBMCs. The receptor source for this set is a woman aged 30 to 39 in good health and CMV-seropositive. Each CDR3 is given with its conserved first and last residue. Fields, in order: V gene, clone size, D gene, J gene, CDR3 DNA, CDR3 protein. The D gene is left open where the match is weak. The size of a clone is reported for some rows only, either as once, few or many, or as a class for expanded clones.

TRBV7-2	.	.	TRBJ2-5	TGTGCCAGCAGCTTACGCGCAAACCAAGAGACCCAGTACTTC	CASSLRANQETQYF
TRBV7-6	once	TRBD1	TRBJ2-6	TGTGCCAGCAGCCCATGGGGACAGGGAGGGTCTGGGGCCAACGTCCTGACTTTC	CASSPWGQGGSGANVLTF
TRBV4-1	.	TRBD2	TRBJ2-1	TGCGCCAGCAGCCAAGCTGGGACTAGCGCTTACAATGAGCAGTTCTTC	CASSQAGTSAYNEQFF
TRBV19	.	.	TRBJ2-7	TGTGCCAGTAGTATAGCAATTCCAGGGCCGAAGGGCCAGTCCTACGAGCAGTACTTC	CASSIAIPGPKGQSYEQYF
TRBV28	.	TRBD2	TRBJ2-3	TGTGCCAGCAACCGGCTAGCGGGGGGTGTCGTTACGCAGTATTTT	CASNRLAGGVVTQYF
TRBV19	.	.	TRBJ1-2	TGTGCCAGTACCCCTTGGGTTGGACAGAACTATGGCTACACCTTC	CASTPWVGQNYGYTF
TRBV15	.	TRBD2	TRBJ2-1	TGTGCCACCAGCAGGGCCGGGACTAGGAGCCATGAGCAGTTCTTC	CATSRAGTRSHEQFF
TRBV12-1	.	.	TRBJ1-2	TGTGCCAGCAGCCTACCGGGACAGGGAACGAGTGGCTACACCTTC	CASSLPGQGTSGYTF
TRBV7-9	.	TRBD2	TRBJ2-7	TGTGCCAGCAACCTCTTAGCGGGTTCAGCCTACGAGCAGTACTTC	CASNLLAGSAYEQYF
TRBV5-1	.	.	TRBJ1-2	TGCGCCAGCAGCCAGCCCGGGACTAACTATGGCTACACCTTC	CASSQPGTNYGYTF
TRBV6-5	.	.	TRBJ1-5	TGTGCCAGCAGTCGGCAGGGGAGGGATCAGCCCCAGCATTTT	CASSRQGRDQPQHF
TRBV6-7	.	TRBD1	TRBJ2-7	TGTGCCAGCAGTTACTCATACCGGGACAGGGGGTTCGACGAGCAGTACTTC	CASSYSYRDRGFDEQYF
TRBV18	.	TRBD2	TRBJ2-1	TGTGCCAGCTCACGACCGGGACTAGCGGGAAACAATGAGCAGTTCTTC	CASSRPGLAGNNEQFF
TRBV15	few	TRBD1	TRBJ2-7	TGTGCCACCAGCCGGGACAGGGGGTACGAGCAGTACTTC	CATSRDRGYEQYF
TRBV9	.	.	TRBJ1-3	TGTGCCAGCAGCCTCTCTGGAAACACCATATATTTT	CASSLSGNTIYF
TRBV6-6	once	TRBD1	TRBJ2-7	TGTGCCAGCAGTTACCCGGACAGGGTCTTGGACGAGCAGTACTTC	CASSYPDRVLDEQYF
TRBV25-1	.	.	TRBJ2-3	TGTGCCAGCAGTGGAGGGATTGGCACAGATACGCAGTATTTT	CASSGGIGTDTQYF
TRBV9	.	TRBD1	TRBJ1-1	TGTGCCAGCAGCGAACAGGGGGTGAACACTGAAGCTTTCTTT	CASSEQGVNTEAFF
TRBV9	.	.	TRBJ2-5	TGTGCCAGCAGCGTAGACAGGACACAAGAGACCCAGTACTTC	CASSVDRTQETQYF
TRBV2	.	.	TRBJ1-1	TGTGCCAGCAGTGAAGTGGCAGCTGAAGCTTTCTTT	CASSEVAAEAFF
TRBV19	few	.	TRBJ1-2	TGTGCCAGTAGTTCGGGTAATAGGGGCTACACCTTC	CASSSGNRGYTF
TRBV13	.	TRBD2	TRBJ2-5	TGTGCCAGCAGCTTTAAGGAGTGGGAGGGCCAAGAGACCCAGTACTTC	CASSFKEWEGQETQYF
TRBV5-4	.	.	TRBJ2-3	TGTGCCAGCAGCTTGGCCCTCCGGGGCACAGATACGCAGTATTTT	CASSLALRGTDTQYF
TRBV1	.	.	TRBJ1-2	TGCACCAGCAGCCTAAGAGGGGGGACAGACTATGGCTACACCTTC	CTSSLRGGTDYGYTF
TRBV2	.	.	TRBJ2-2	TGTGCCAGCAGACACGTCAGGGGAGGGTACACCGGGGAGCTGTTTTTT	CASRHVRGGYTGELFF
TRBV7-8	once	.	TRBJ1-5	TGTGCCAGCAGCTTCCGAGCGAATAGCAATCAGCCCCAGCATTTT	CASSFRANSNQPQHF
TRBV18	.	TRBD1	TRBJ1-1	TGTGCCAGCTCACCGAGAACCGGGACAGGGAACACTGAAGCTTTCTTT	CASSPRTGTGNTEAFF
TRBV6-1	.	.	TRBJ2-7	TGTGCCAGCAAGTGGGCAGCCCCCTACGAGCAGTACTTC	CASKWAAPYEQYF
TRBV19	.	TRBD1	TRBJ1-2	TGTGCCAGTAGTATCAACCCAGGGGGCGATGGTGGCTACACCTTC	CASSINPGGDGGYTF
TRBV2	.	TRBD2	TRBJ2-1	TGTGCCAGCAGTTCCTCCGGACTAGCGGGAGATTTTCGCGGCTACAATGAGCAGTTCTTC	CASSSSGLAGDFRGYNEQFF
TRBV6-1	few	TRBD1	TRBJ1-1	TGTGCCAGCAGTGGACAGGGGTATGAAGCTTTCTTT	CASSGQGYEAFF
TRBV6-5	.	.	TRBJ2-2	TGTGCCAGCACCGGGAAGGGACTGGGATCCGGGGAGCTGTTTTTT	CASTGKGLGSGELFF
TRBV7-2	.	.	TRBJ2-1	TGTGCCAGCAGTGGACTACCCGTCCCCCTATCCTACAATGAGCAGTTCTTC	CASSGLPVPLSYNEQFF
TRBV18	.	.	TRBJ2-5	TGTGCCAGCTCACCACCGGGCTCCACCGGAGAGACCCAGTACTTC	CASSPPGSTGETQYF
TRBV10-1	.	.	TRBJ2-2	TGCGCCAGCAGTGACGCGGAAGCGAACACCGGGGAGCTGTTTTTT	CASSDAEANTGELFF
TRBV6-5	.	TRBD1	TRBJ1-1	TGTGCCAGCAGTTACGCAGCCGGGACAGGGTTCACTGAAGCTTTCTTT	CASSYAAGTGFTEAFF
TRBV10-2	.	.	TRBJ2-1	TGCGCCAGCAGTGAGGACGGGTCGAGGGTCAATGAGCAGTTCTTC	CASSEDGSRVNEQFF
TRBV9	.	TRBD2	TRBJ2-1	TGTGCCAGCAGCGAACGGGACAGATTAGCGGGGGGCTCCTACAATGAGCAGTTCTTC	CASSERDRLAGGSYNEQFF
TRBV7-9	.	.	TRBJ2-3	TGTGCCAGCAGCTTAGTTCCATCGGGGTCCGATACGCAGTATTTT	CASSLVPSGSDTQYF
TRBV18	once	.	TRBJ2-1	TGTGCCAGCTCGCTCGGAGCGGGCCCCAATGAGCAGTTCTTC	CASSLGAGPNEQFF
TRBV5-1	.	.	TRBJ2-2	TGCGCCAGCAGCTTAGGCAGGGCCAACACCGGGGAGCTGTTTTTT	CASSLGRANTGELFF
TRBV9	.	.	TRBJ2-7	TGTGCCAGCAGCGTAGCAGCGGAGGTCTACGAGCAGTACTTC	CASSVAAEVYEQYF
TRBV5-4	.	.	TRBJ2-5	TGTGCCAGCAGCCCCCAGGGAAACAGGAAAGAGACCCAGTACTTC	CASSPQGNRKETQYF
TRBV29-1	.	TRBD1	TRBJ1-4	TGCAGCGCCAACGGAGGGGGCAGTGAAAAACTGTTTTTT	CSANGGGSEKLFF
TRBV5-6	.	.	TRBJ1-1	TGTGCCAGCAGCTTGGCGGGACTCCCTATTTTGGCTTTCTTT	CASSLAGLPILAFF
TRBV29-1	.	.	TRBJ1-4	TGCAGCGTCCCAGAGGATAGAGAGGGCGAAAAACTGTTTTTT	CSVPEDREGEKLFF
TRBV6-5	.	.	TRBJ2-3	TGTGCCACCCAGCGTACAGATACGCAGTATTTT	CATQRTDTQYF
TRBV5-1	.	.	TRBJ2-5	TGCGCCAGCAGCATTCGAGGCAGCCAAGAGACCCAGTACTTC	CASSIRGSQETQYF
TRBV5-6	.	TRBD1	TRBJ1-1	TGTGCCAGCAGTTCGATACAGGGGAGACGTGTCTCCCAGGAAGCTTTCTTT	CASSSIQGRRVSQEAFF
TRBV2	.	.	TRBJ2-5	TGTGCCAGCAGTCCCCTCCCGAGGGGGGGGGAACAGACCCAGTACTTC	CASSPLPRGGEQTQYF
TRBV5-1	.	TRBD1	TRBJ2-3	TGCGCCAGCTCCCAGGGGGAGTACGCAGATACGCAGTATTTT	CASSQGEYADTQYF